The rows below give T cell receptor beta chains drawn from one sample of a study of T-cell memory formation after mild COVID-19. A single record per CDR3 protein comes from TCRdb applying MiXCR to the 5' RACE reads. The data hold around 260,000 distinct CDR3 sequences, with 15% to 20% observed a single time. Sequencing was performed on PBMCs or a T cell subset sorted from them (not recorded which). The receptors shown here come from a man between 18 and 35 years old who had mild COVID-19 (a few samples of this study predate the infection). Cell type and time point are not known. The CDR3 runs from the conserved cysteine through the conserved F or W. A D gene is named only where the DNA matches it firmly. Rows give clone size only sometimes, using once, few, many, or a class for an expanded clone.

V	size	J	D	DNA	CDR3
TRBV30	few	TRBJ2-3	TRBD2	TGTGCCTGGATAACGTCCTGGACTAGCGGGGGGGCTGAGGCAGATACGCAGTATTTT	CAWITSWTSGGAEADTQYF
TRBV14	.	TRBJ1-2	.	TGTGCCAGCAGCCACGGACCTTCCTATGGCTACACCTTC	CASSHGPSYGYTF
TRBV5-1	.	TRBJ1-1	TRBD1	TGCGCCAGCAGCACCCGACAGGGGCCTTACACTGAAGCTTTCTTT	CASSTRQGPYTEAFF
TRBV4-2	few	TRBJ1-4	.	TGTGCCAGCAGCCAAGATATGGGAGGCAGGAGGGGTGAAAAACTGTTTTTT	CASSQDMGGRRGEKLFF
TRBV12-3/TRBV12-4	.	TRBJ1-5	.	TGTGCCAGCAGCCGTCTCCTTGGGGGCACCGGTCAGCCCCAGCATTTT	CASSRLLGGTGQPQHF
TRBV20-1	few	TRBJ2-7	TRBD2	TGCAGTGCTGGGAGCGGGGGACCCTACGAGCAGTACTTC	CSAGSGGPYEQYF
TRBV19	.	TRBJ2-1	.	TGTGCCAGTAGTATAATCTCAGGGGTTCCCAATGAGCAGTTCTTC	CASSIISGVPNEQFF
TRBV4-1	.	TRBJ2-4	TRBD1	TGCGCCAGCAGCCAAGATTTAGGGACAGGGATCGACATTCAGTACTTC	CASSQDLGTGIDIQYF
TRBV5-6	many	TRBJ2-5	TRBD2	TGTGCCAGCAGCACACTAGCGGGGGGCCAGACCCAGTACTTC	CASSTLAGGQTQYF
TRBV20-1	many	TRBJ2-1	TRBD2	TGCAGTGCTAGACCGCTAGCGGGGGGGCATTTCAATGAGCAGTTCTTC	CSARPLAGGHFNEQFF
TRBV25-1	few	TRBJ1-1	.	TGTGCCAGCCGATTCTTGGGTGAAGCTTTCTTT	CASRFLGEAFF
TRBV6-6	many	TRBJ1-2	.	TGTGCCAGCAGTTACTCCTGGGGCTACACCTTC	CASSYSWGYTF
TRBV18	few	TRBJ2-5	.	TGTGCCAGCTCACCACTAACGGGACCCCAAGAGACCCAGTACTTC	CASSPLTGPQETQYF
TRBV29-1	.	TRBJ1-1	.	TGCAGCGTTCGGGAGCATGAGAACACTGAAGCTTTCTTT	CSVREHENTEAFF
TRBV20-1	few	TRBJ2-3	.	TGCAGTGCTAGTCCCCTAGCAGATACGCAGTATTTT	CSASPLADTQYF
TRBV5-3	.	TRBJ1-2	TRBD1	TGTGCCAGAAGCCAACGGGACAGGGAGAATTATGGCTACACCTTC	CARSQRDRENYGYTF
TRBV12-3/TRBV12-4	many	TRBJ2-2	TRBD1	TGTGCCAGCAGTTTAGTCCACAGGGGCGGCACCGGGGAGCTGTTTTTT	CASSLVHRGGTGELFF
TRBV2	.	TRBJ2-3	.	TGTGCAAGCAGTGGAAGAACAGATACGCAGTATTTT	CASSGRTDTQYF
TRBV6-4	.	TRBJ2-2	TRBD2	TGTGCCAGCAGACGGCTAGCGGGGAGCACCGGGGAGCTGTTTTTT	CASRRLAGSTGELFF
TRBV6-5	few	TRBJ2-2	TRBD1	TGTGCCAGCAGTTACTCGTTGAATTCCCAGGGGGCGCGTATCGGGGAGCTGTTTTTT	CASSYSLNSQGARIGELFF
TRBV29-1	.	TRBJ2-2	.	TGCAGCGGACGCAAGCGGTCGAACACCGGGGAGCTGTTTTTT	CSGRKRSNTGELFF
TRBV25-1	.	TRBJ2-3	TRBD2	TGTGCCAGCAGAGGGTCCGGGGGAGGGGTCACAGATACGCAGTATTTT	CASRGSGGGVTDTQYF
TRBV30	.	TRBJ2-7	TRBD1	TGTGCCTGGAGCGAGGACAGGTACGAGCAGTACTTC	CAWSEDRYEQYF